This entry features one T cell receptor beta chain sequence. Source study methods: Reference gene primer amplification gave estimated nucleated cell counts. TCRdb keeps only in-frame clones here, not all; method: immunoSEQ multiplex PCR. V and J calls plus clone size are reproduced from that table; the DNA served to infer D and trimming. The table shows 140,000 or so clones, with around four fifths occurring only once. This specimen comes from a study of blood T cell repertoires in COVID-19. Study overall: Samples of COVID-19 (acute and convalescent) were obtained from the United States, Italy and Spain.

The CDR3 is 16 residues long. Germline assignment: CDR1 SGHVS and CDR2 FQNEAQ. Deletions cut 4 bases from V and 3 bases from J, with 18 bases between. The clonotype comes from a human donor in a cohort sampled during active COVID-19. This rearrangement joins TRBV7-8 to TRBJ1-1, with D possibly TRBD1 on 5 matching bases. Specimen: peripheral blood. The CDR3 reads CASSSNYRSLYTEAFF. The CDR3 bases are TGTGCCAGCAGCTCCAACTACAGGAGCCTCTACACTGAAGCTTTCTTT.